This T cell receptor beta chain was profiled in a study of T cell responses to AZD1222 COVID-19 vaccine. General study findings and limits: It was only six AZD1222 recipients who were seropositive at baseline. Spike was spanned by vaccine-associated CD4 TCRs, with dominance at 160-218 and 743-854.

About this clone: No antigen is known for it.

Pooling covered second doses at about 4 or about 12 weeks. The assay was immunoSEQ multiplex PCR, and TCRdb's table has in-frame clones only and misses some. Among over 100,000 clones listed, just over 90% were seen once. V was trimmed by 4 bases and J by 3 bases, leaving 10 bases between them. The CDR3 is 13 amino acids. Germline values: CDR1 GTSNPN, CDR2 SVGIG (reference sequence). This sequence was found in an adult who received the AZD1222 COVID-19 vaccine. Source: peripheral blood, taken 28 days after the second AZD1222 dose. This chain uses TRBV30 with TRBJ2-1, with D possibly being TRBD2 (5 bases). The CDR3 protein is CAWKKRRYNEQFF. CDR3 bases: TGTGCCTGGAAAAAGCGGCGCTACAATGAGCAGTTCTTC.